This T cell receptor (beta chain) emerged from a study of T cells in Graves' hyperthyroidism and ophthalmopathy. RNA transcripts served as the template for amplifying TCR beta CDR3 regions. The HTBI primer set was used in a first-round RT-PCR of the TCR CDR3. TCRdb reanalysed the multiplex PCR reads using MiXCR and keeps one entry per CDR3 protein. The profile shows some 800,000 distinct CDR3 sequences, around 39% of them singletons. CDR3 length: 17 amino acids. Germline values: CDR1 LNHNV, CDR2 YYDKDF (reference sequence). With 0 bases clipped from V and 5 bases from J, the junction kept 9 bases outside the gene matches.

Sequences were obtained from blood. V is TRBV15 and J is TRBJ2-2, with TRBD2 identical over 7 bases. This TCR was recovered from a man aged 18 to 35 with Graves' hyperthyroidism. The CDR3: CATSRDRTSERTGELFF. The CDR3 DNA is TGTGCCACCAGCAGAGACAGAACTAGCGAACGTACCGGGGAGCTGTTTTTT.